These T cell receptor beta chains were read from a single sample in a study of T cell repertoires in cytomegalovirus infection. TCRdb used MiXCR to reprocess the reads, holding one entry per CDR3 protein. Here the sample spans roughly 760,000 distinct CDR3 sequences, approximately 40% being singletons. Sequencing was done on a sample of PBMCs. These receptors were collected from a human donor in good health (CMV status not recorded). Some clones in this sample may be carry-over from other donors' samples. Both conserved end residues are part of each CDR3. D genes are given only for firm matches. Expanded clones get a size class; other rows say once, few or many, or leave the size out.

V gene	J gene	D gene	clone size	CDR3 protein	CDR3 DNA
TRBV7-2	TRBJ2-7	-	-	CASSLVSGDYEQYF	TGTGCCAGCAGCTTAGTTTCAGGGGACTACGAGCAGTACTTC
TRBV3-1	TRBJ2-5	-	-	CASSQQRDTGETQYF	TGTGCCAGCAGCCAACAGAGGGACACCGGAGAGACCCAGTACTTC
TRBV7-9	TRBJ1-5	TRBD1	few	CASSGQGARGQPQHF	TGTGCCAGCAGCGGACAGGGGGCGCGAGGTCAGCCCCAGCATTTT
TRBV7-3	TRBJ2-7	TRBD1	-	CASSSSPGQTYEQYF	TGTGCCAGCAGCTCCTCCCCGGGACAGACATACGAGCAGTACTTC
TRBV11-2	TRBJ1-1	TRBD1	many	CASSPHLGQGKGDTEAFF	TGTGCCAGCAGCCCGCACCTGGGACAGGGAAAGGGAGACACTGAAGCTTTCTTT
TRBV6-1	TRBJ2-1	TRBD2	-	CASKPGTSGYNEQFF	TGTGCCAGTAAGCCCGGGACTAGCGGATACAATGAGCAGTTCTTC
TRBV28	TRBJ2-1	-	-	CASRTTVTSYNEQFF	TGTGCCAGCAGAACAACAGTGACATCCTACAATGAGCAGTTCTTC
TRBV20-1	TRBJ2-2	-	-	CSASGHNTGELCF	TGCAGTGCTAGTGGTCATAACACCGGGGAGCTGTGTTTT
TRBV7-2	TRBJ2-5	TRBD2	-	CASSLVASGGAARETQYF	TGTGCCAGCAGCTTAGTTGCTAGCGGGGGGGCAGCCCGAGAGACCCAGTACTTC
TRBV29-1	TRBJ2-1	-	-	CIVERVGGSYNEQFF	TGCATCGTTGAGAGGGTTGGCGGATCCTACAATGAGCAGTTCTTC
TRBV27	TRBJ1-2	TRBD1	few	CASSSYRGGNYGYTF	TGTGCCAGCAGTTCCTACAGGGGCGGCAACTATGGCTACACCTTC
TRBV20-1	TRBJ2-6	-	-	CSATKSGANVLTF	TGCAGTGCTACCAAGTCTGGGGCCAACGTCCTGACTTTC
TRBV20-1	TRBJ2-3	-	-	CSASPPTSLGRLDF	TGCAGTGCTAGCCCCCCGACTAGTTTGGGGCGTTTAGATTTT
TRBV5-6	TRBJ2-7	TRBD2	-	CASSLKSGSRYEQYF	TGTGCCAGCAGCTTAAAGAGCGGGAGTAGATACGAGCAGTACTTC
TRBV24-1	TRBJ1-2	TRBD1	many	CATSDRTGAYGYTF	TGTGCCACCAGTGATCGGACAGGGGCTTATGGCTACACCTTC
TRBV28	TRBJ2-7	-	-	CASSSNREEGSYEQYF	TGTGCCAGCAGTAGTAACAGGGAGGAAGGGTCCTACGAGCAGTACTTC
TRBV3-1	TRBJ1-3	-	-	CASSQKRQSGRDSGRNTIYF	TGTGCCAGCAGCCAAAAGCGGCAATCCGGTCGCGATTCTGGGAGAAACACCATATATTTT
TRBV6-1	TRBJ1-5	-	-	CASKGSGTLNQPQHF	TGTGCCAGCAAGGGTTCAGGGACCCTGAATCAGCCCCAGCATTTT
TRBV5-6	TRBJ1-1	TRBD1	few	CASSYGTGTEAFF	TGTGCCAGCAGCTACGGGACAGGGACTGAAGCTTTCTTT
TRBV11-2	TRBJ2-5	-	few	CAISEQLQETQYF	TGTGCCATCTCCGAGCAGCTCCAAGAGACCCAGTACTTC
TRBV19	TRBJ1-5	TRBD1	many	CASSGQGWDQPQHF	TGTGCCAGTAGTGGACAGGGATGGGACCAGCCCCAGCATTTT
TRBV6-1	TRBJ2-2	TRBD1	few	CASSEQGVKTGELFF	TGTGCCAGCAGTGAACAGGGGGTTAAAACCGGGGAGCTGTTTTTT
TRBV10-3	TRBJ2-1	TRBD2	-	CAISTSGGNEQFF	TGTGCCATCTCTACTAGCGGGGGAAATGAGCAGTTCTTC
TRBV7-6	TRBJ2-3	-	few	CASSLIRRSDTQYF	TGTGCCAGCAGCTTAATAAGACGGTCAGATACGCAGTATTTT